This TCR beta chain came from a study of radiation and T cells in renal cell carcinoma. Across the whole study: Nephrectomy followed 15 Gy stereotactic body radiation by 4 weeks.

Measured with immunoSEQ multiplex PCR; TCRdb has only the in-frame clones, and not every one. The sample has over 55,000 clones; roughly four fifths are singletons. V lost 0 bases and J lost 2; bases outside the gene matches: 5. Germline CDR1 ENHRY, CDR2 SYGVKD. The CDR3 totals 16 residues. Study conclusions and caveats: In blood, top tumor clones expanded by 2 weeks, shrinking by 4. Without pretreatment biopsies, baseline tumor clonotype presence was undetermined.

A word on this clone: Antigen unknown.

The time point: blood 2 weeks post-SBRT. Treatment of the sample: 15 Gy SBRT to primary tumor, nephrectomy 4 weeks later. Serial blood draws occurred at baseline and 2 and 4 weeks post-SBRT. The receptor was isolated from a man in his 60s with renal cell carcinoma. This sequence joins TRBV10-3 and TRBJ2-3; 7 nucleotides align to TRBD1. The sequences come from blood, collected from a patient whose treatment included radiotherapy and nephrectomy. CDR3 sequence (DNA): TGTGCCATCAGTGAGTCAACGACAGGGACCACAGATACGCAGTATTTT. Its protein product is CAISESTTGTTDTQYF.